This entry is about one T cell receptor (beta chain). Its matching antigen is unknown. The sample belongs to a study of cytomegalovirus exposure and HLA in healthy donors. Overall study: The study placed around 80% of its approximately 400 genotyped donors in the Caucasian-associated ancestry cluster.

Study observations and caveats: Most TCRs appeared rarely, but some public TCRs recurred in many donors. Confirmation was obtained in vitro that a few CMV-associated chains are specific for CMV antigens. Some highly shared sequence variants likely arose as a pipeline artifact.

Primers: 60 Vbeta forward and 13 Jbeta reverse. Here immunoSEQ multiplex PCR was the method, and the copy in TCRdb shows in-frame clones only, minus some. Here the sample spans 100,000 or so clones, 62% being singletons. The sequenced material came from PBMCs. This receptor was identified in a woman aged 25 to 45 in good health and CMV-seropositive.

The CDR3 here is CATLSAAGGSSYNEQFF. CDR3 DNA sequence: TGTGCCACCTTGTCGGCGGCGGGGGGTTCCTCCTACAATGAGCAGTTCTTC. The genes are TRBV15 and TRBJ2-1, with 8 bases matching TRBD2. The CDR3 covers 17 residues. J gave up 0 bases and V 8 bases, and 12 bases lay outside the gene matches. Germline lookup yields CDR1 LNHNV and CDR2 YYDKDF (reference sequence).